Shown below are 8 T cell receptor beta chains from a single sample sequenced in a study of blood T cell repertoires in COVID-19. Measured with immunoSEQ multiplex PCR; TCRdb has only the in-frame clones, and not every one. The sample carries 200,000 to 250,000 clones, approximately 90% recorded once. Sequenced: PBMCs or T cells enriched from blood (not recorded which). Receptor source: a man aged 18 to 30 with acute COVID-19.

The rearrangement links TRBV11-2 to TRBJ1-4; D is ambiguous. The V gene's germline CDR1 is SGHAT and CDR2 FQNNGV. Trimming cost V 5 bases and J 0 bases, with 7 bases left between them. CDR3 size: 14 residues. The CDR3 sequence is CASSPGATNEKLFF. Written as DNA, the CDR3 is TGTGCCAGCAGCCCGGGTGCAACTAATGAAAAACTGTTTTTT.

This chain joins TRBV28 and TRBJ1-2; TRBD1 agrees at 7 bases. V lost 7 bases to trimming and J lost 4 bases; unmatched junction nucleotides: 12. The CDR3 runs 15 residues. Germline V gene lookup returns CDR1 MDHEN and CDR2 SYDVKM. CDR3: CASIMKGASGYGYTF. DNA for the CDR3: TGTGCCAGCATCATGAAGGGGGCGTCGGGCTATGGCTACACCTTC.

CDR3 in DNA: TGTGCCAGTAGTATGGGACAGGAGCCCTACGAGCAGTACTTC. Protein product: CASSMGQEPYEQYF. The gene calls are TRBV19 and TRBJ2-7; TRBD1 matches 8 bases. The germline gives CDR1 LNHDA, CDR2 SQIVND (reference sequence). CDR3 length: 14 residues. Losses at the gene ends were 3 bases for V and 2 bases for J; bases not matched to a gene: 3.

Only one count was recorded for this clone. V usage is TRBV24-1 and J usage is TRBJ2-3; TRBD1 might be the D (5 bases). The CDR3 consists of 15 residues. Germline V gene lookup returns CDR1 KGHDR and CDR2 SFDVKD. The V end lost 4 bases, the J end lost 0 bases, and 10 bases lay between the germline ends. The CDR3 coding sequence is TGTGCCACCAGTGACCAGGACAAGAGCACAGATACGCAGTATTTT. Its protein is CATSDQDKSTDTQYF.

The V gene is TRBV6-2 or TRBV6-3, the J gene TRBJ2-2; 13 bases align to TRBD2. The ends lost 0 bases at V and 4 bases at J; junction bases unmatched: 5. Germline lookup yields CDR1 MNHEY and CDR2 SVGEGT. The CDR3 spans 18 residues. CDR3 DNA: TGTGCCAGCAGTTACTCTGGACTAGCGGGAGTCAGCACCGGGGAGCTGTTTTTT. Its protein is CASSYSGLAGVSTGELFF.

This sequence joins TRBV18 and TRBJ2-1; the D gene is possibly TRBD2 (5 bases). The CDR3 loop spans 13 amino acids. In germline, CDR1 is KGHSH, CDR2 LQKENI. The V gene lost 4 bases and the J gene lost 5 bases, with 9 bases spanning the gap. The DNA for the CDR3 is TGTGCCAGCTCACTCCCTAGCCACAATGAGCAGTTCTTC. Translation: CASSLPSHNEQFF.

This chain joins TRBV5-1 and TRBJ2-5; no reliable D call. In germline, CDR1 is SGHRS, CDR2 YFSETQ. V was trimmed by 4 bases and J by 2 bases, leaving 15 bases between them. The CDR3 is 15 amino acids. The CDR3 sequence: CASSLRGVFQETQYF. Here the CDR3 DNA reads TGCGCCAGCAGCCTCCGAGGAGTCTTTCAAGAGACCCAGTACTTC.

This clone came up many times. This chain links TRBV7-9 with TRBJ2-5; TRBD1 is a possible D gene (5 bases). Per germline, CDR1 SEHNR and CDR2 FQNEAQ (reference sequence). The CDR3 sequence is 11 residues long. The V and J ends lost 5 bases and 5 bases respectively, with 6 bases between them. Here the CDR3 DNA reads TGTGCCAGCAGCGCAGGGGAGACCCAGTACTTC. This gives the protein CASSAGETQYF.